This T cell receptor (beta chain) was identified during a study of shared clonotypes between healthy human individuals. Study information: Every donor yielded three CD4 naive, three CD4 memory, two CD8 naive and one CD8 memory plate. Study-wide results and limits: Some clonotypes were shared by all four sorted-subset donors, while others were not shared. The non-shared ones had lower generation probabilities than the shared ones.

The CDR3 is 13 residues long. V was clipped by 6 bases and J by 5 bases, with 13 bases between them. Per germline, CDR1 SNHLY and CDR2 FYNNEI. Free of recent acute infections or vaccinations, the donors were healthy HIV-negative adults. The sample holds a few counts of this clone. Its antigen remains unidentified. The table came from immunoSEQ multiplex PCR; TCRdb's copy has only in-frame clones and leaves some out. The data contain 950,000 to 1,100,000 clones, about 80% of them singletons. The clonotype originates from a man aged 18 to 30 in good health. Sequencing was carried out using memory CD4+ T cells sorted from blood. This sample's subset: CD45RA-negative fraction. The gene calls are TRBV2 and TRBJ1-2; D not resolved. The CDR3, as DNA: TGTGCCAGCAGCGAAAGGGAAATTTATGGCTACACCTTC. Translating gives CASSEREIYGYTF.